The next 17 T cell receptor beta chains were all read from a single sample in a study of cytomegalovirus exposure and HLA in healthy donors. This PCR relied on a set of 60 Vbeta primers and 13 Jbeta primers. Assay: immunoSEQ multiplex PCR; the TCRdb copy retains only in-frame clones and omits some. Counted here are fewer than 200,000 clones, approximately 71% occurring once; the ten biggest clones make up over 1.2%. The specimen was PBMCs. The receptors stem from a girl aged 10-17 years in good health and CMV-seronegative.

The chain couples TRBV27 to TRBJ2-2; D is uncertain. The CDR3 contains 19 residues. Deletions cut 3 bases from V and 7 bases from J, with 27 bases between. Germline lookup yields CDR1 MNHEY and CDR2 SMNVEV (reference sequence). The CDR3 coding sequence is TGTGCCAGCAGTTTTCCAACCCGCTCGCCCCTAGTGTTCGGCGGGGAGCTGTTTTTT. Translation: CASSFPTRSPLVFGGELFF.

The J gene is TRBJ2-3, the V gene TRBV13, with 7 bases aligning to TRBD2. CDR1 is PRHDT, CDR2 FYEKMQ, per germline (reference sequence). This CDR3 contains 16 residues. J lost 0 bases, V lost 2 bases, and 5 bases had no gene match. The CDR3 coding sequence is TGTGCCAGCAGCTTAAGGCCTAGCGGTAGCACAGATACGCAGTATTTT. The encoded protein is CASSLRPSGSTDTQYF.

This clone appeared a few times. The CDR3 here is CASSLRLGGRLGYEQYF. The CDR3, as DNA: TGTGCCAGCAGTCTCCGATTAGGGGGCAGGCTGGGATACGAGCAGTACTTC. This sequence joins TRBV28 and TRBJ2-7, with TRBD1 matching 7 bases. V lost 5 bases, J lost 4 bases, and 17 bases stayed unmatched. Looked up from germline, CDR1 is MDHEN and CDR2 is SYDVKM. The CDR3 spans 17 residues.

The rearrangement joins TRBV6-1 to TRBJ1-5; a possible D gene is TRBD1 (5 bases). CDR3 length: 16 residues. V was clipped by 4 bases and J by 3 bases, with 16 bases between them. Per the germline V gene, CDR1 is MNHNS and CDR2 is SASEGT. This CDR3 reads CASSALTGVDNQPQHF. Here the CDR3 DNA reads TGTGCCAGCAGTGCTTTGACGGGGGTGGACAATCAGCCCCAGCATTTT.

The rearrangement joins TRBV11-2 to TRBJ2-3; TRBD2 might be the D (6 bases). V lost 5 bases and J lost 5, with 17 bases in between. This CDR3 has 15 residues. Per germline, CDR1 SGHAT and CDR2 FQNNGV. The CDR3 loop reads CASSPFTGLIDTQYF. DNA of the CDR3: TGTGCCAGCAGCCCTTTCACGGGACTTATAGATACGCAGTATTTT.

The rearrangement links TRBV7-9 to TRBJ1-5; D gene ambiguous. Germline loops: CDR1 SEHNR, CDR2 FQNEAQ (reference sequence). The CDR3 length is 13 residues. Trimming took off 5 bases at V and 5 bases at J, with 10 bases between the two ends. The CDR3 DNA follows: TGTGCCAGCAGCCAGTTGGCGGATCAGCCCCAGCATTTT. This gives the protein CASSQLADQPQHF.

The rearrangement joins TRBV4-1 to TRBJ2-1; D is possibly TRBD2 (5 bases). CDR1 is MGHRA, CDR2 YSYEKL, per germline. V lost 1 base and J 8 bases, leaving 21 bases between the germline ends. CDR3 size: 17 residues. The CDR3 coding sequence is TGCGCCAGCAGCCAAGTTCCCGTGGCTAGCAGTTCCCATGAGCAGTTCTTC. Its protein is CASSQVPVASSSHEQFF.

This chain links TRBV4-1 with TRBJ2-7, with D perhaps matching TRBD2 (5 bases). The CDR3 has 13 amino acids. Trimming took off 3 bases at V and 0 bases at J, with 6 bases between the two ends. Germline V gives CDR1 MGHRA, CDR2 YSYEKL. The CDR3 region is CASSQGSSYEQYF. CDR3 DNA: TGCGCCAGCAGCCAGGGGAGCTCCTACGAGCAGTACTTC.

This clone was recorded a few times. The chain recombines TRBV7-6 with TRBJ2-6; D is perhaps TRBD1 (5 bases). Trimming took 5 bases from V and 7 from J, leaving 15 bases between them. The CDR3 is made up of 15 amino acids. Germline V gene lookup returns CDR1 SGHVS and CDR2 FNYEAQ. CDR3 residues: CASSTGVGAANVLTF. The CDR3 DNA follows: TGTGCCAGCAGCACAGGTGTGGGCGCAGCCAACGTCCTGACTTTC.

This clone has a handful of counts. The V gene is TRBV25-1, the J gene TRBJ1-1, with D perhaps matching TRBD1 (5 bases). The V end lost 5 bases, the J end lost 0 bases, and 7 bases lay between the germline ends. The CDR3 consists of 13 residues. CDR1 MGHDK and CDR2 SYGVNS come from the germline V gene. Written as DNA, the CDR3 is TGTGCCAGCAGTACAGGCATGAACACTGAAGCTTTCTTT. Translation: CASSTGMNTEAFF.

This clone appeared a few times. For the CDR3, the DNA is TGCGCCAGCAGCTTGGCCTGGGGGGATGGAAACACCATATATTTT. Translated, it gives CASSLAWGDGNTIYF. The V call is TRBV5-1, the J call TRBJ1-3; weak D call: TRBD1 (5 bases). The germline V and J ends were trimmed by 0 bases and 3 bases, with 10 bases remaining between them. From germline, CDR1 is SGHRS and CDR2 YFSETQ. The CDR3 sequence is 15 residues long. Filled out from reference TRBV5-1 and TRBJ1-3, the complete variable domain reads KAGVTQTPRYLIKTRGQQVTLSCSPISGHRSVSWYQQTPGQGLQFLFEYFSETQRNKGNFPGRFSGRQFSNSRSEMNVSTLELGDSALYLCASSLAWGDGNTIYFGEGSWLTVV.

The CDR3 spells CASSLGGGAHNEQFF. CDR3 DNA: TGTGCCAGCAGCTTAGGTGGGGGGGCTCACAATGAGCAGTTCTTC. The rearrangement links TRBV7-2 to TRBJ2-1; D is possibly TRBD2 (7 bases). CDR3 length: 15 amino acids. V was trimmed by 1 base and J by 5 bases, leaving 12 bases between them. Germline V gives CDR1 SGHTA, CDR2 FQGNSA.

J is TRBJ2-7 and V is TRBV13; 11 nucleotides agree with TRBD1. The CDR3 has 16 residues. Germline V gene lookup returns CDR1 PRHDT and CDR2 FYEKMQ (reference sequence). The junction had 6 bases not matched to a gene; V was cut back by 5 bases and J by 0 bases. CDR3 protein: CASSGTGTGGSYEQYF. The CDR3 nucleotides are TGTGCCAGCAGCGGAACCGGGACAGGGGGCTCCTACGAGCAGTACTTC.

The CDR3 here is CASSLQGDGSGNTIYF. The DNA for the CDR3 is TGCGCCAGCAGCCTACAGGGAGACGGCTCTGGAAACACCATATATTTT. The chain combines TRBV4-1 with TRBJ1-3; TRBD1 is a possible D gene (6 bases). From germline, CDR1 is MGHRA and CDR2 YSYEKL. Trimming took off 4 bases at V and 0 bases at J, with 13 bases between the two ends. The CDR3 is made up of 16 amino acids.

This rearrangement joins TRBV6-1 to TRBJ2-2; 8 nucleotides match TRBD1. The CDR3 is 15 amino acids. V dropped 5 bases and J dropped 3; count of bases not matched to a gene: 5. The germline V gene has CDR1 MNHNS and CDR2 SASEGT. The CDR3 DNA reads TGTGCCAGCAGTTTTACAGGGGGTGACACCGGGGAGCTGTTTTTT. Its protein is CASSFTGGDTGELFF.

The chain is built from TRBV7-9 and TRBJ2-1; 8 nucleotides align to TRBD2. In germline, CDR1 is SEHNR, CDR2 FQNEAQ (reference sequence). The CDR3 has 15 amino acids. With V trimmed by 8 bases and J by 8 bases, 14 bases remained unmatched. Here the CDR3 reads CASCLIGGASDEQFF. In nucleotides, the CDR3 is TGTGCCAGCTGTCTCATCGGGGGGGCCTCGGATGAGCAGTTCTTC.

This rearrangement joins TRBV6-5 to TRBJ1-2; D is unclear. Germline CDR1 MNHEY, CDR2 SVGAGI. The CDR3 totals 13 residues. Trimming left V 2 bases short and J 2 bases short, with 6 bases between. CDR3 protein: CASSYAQNYGYTF. The CDR3 DNA reads TGTGCCAGCAGTTACGCTCAGAACTATGGCTACACCTTC.